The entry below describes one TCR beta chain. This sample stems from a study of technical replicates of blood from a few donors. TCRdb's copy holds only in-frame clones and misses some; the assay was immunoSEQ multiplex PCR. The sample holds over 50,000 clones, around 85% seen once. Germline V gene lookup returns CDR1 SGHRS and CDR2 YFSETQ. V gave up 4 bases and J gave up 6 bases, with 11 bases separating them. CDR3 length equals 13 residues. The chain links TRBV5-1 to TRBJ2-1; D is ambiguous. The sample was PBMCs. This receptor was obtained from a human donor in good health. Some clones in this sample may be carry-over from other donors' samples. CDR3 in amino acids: CASSPGLFNEQFF. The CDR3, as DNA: TGCGCCAGCAGCCCCGGTCTCTTCAATGAGCAGTTCTTC. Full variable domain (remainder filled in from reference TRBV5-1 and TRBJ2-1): KAGVTQTPRYLIKTRGQQVTLSCSPISGHRSVSWYQQTPGQGLQFLFEYFSETQRNKGNFPGRFSGRQFSNSRSEMNVSTLELGDSALYLCASSPGLFNEQFFGPGTRLTVL.